This TCR beta chain originates from a study of shared clonotypes between healthy human individuals. Terminally differentiated effector memory CD45RA+ cells were excluded by CCR7 positive selection of CD45RO-negative cells. The CDR3 is 13 amino acids. Germline CDR1 reads SGHVS; CDR2 reads FQNEAQ. V lost 7 bases and J 5 bases, leaving 14 bases between the germline ends. Clones were read by immunoSEQ multiplex PCR, and TCRdb kept only the in-frame ones, dropping some. The table records under 1 million clones, 90% to 97% of them present only once. Sequencing input: naive CD8+ T cells sorted from blood. The receptor was isolated from a man aged 25-45 years in good health. The rearrangement uses TRBV7-8 and TRBJ2-5, with D hard to call. CDR3 sequence: CASTQGRLETQYF. For the CDR3, the DNA is TGTGCCAGCACCCAAGGGCGGCTGGAGACCCAGTACTTC.